This T cell receptor beta chain came from a study of shared T cell receptors in the human thymus. The CDR3 contains 20 residues. V was pared by 0 bases and J by 3 bases, with 17 bases of the junction left unmatched. Per germline, CDR1 MNHNS and CDR2 SASEGT. TCRdb's copy holds only in-frame clones and misses some; the assay was immunoSEQ multiplex PCR. The sample has 600,000 to 900,000 clones; roughly 88% are singletons. The same data also contributed to another study, on human thymus T cells. From that study: Corrective cardiac surgery supplied the resected thymus tissue. Thymic as well as blood repertoires seemed to favor certain V and J genes unevenly.

This sequence was found in a girl under three years old with a congenital heart defect. Sample: thymocytes. This rearrangement joins TRBV6-1 to TRBJ1-5, with TRBD1 matching 7 bases. Written as DNA, the CDR3 is TGTGCCAGCAGTGAAGCGAATCTTCGACAGGGTGTGATGCCCAATCAGCCCCAGCATTTT. The encoded protein is CASSEANLRQGVMPNQPQHF.